This T cell receptor beta chain was found in a study of T cells in Graves' hyperthyroidism and ophthalmopathy. CDR1 MNHEY and CDR2 SMNVEV come from the germline V gene (reference sequence). The CDR3 has 15 residues. Between the trimmed V and J ends, which lost 2 bases and 4 bases, there was a span of 14 bases. Patients were aged 18 to 65, had disease duration under 2 months, and had newly diagnosed hyperthyroidism. Amplification targeted TCR beta CDR3 regions from RNA transcripts. The TCR CDR3 first-round RT-PCR relied on the HTBI primer set. One entry per CDR3 protein results from TCRdb running MiXCR on the multiplex PCR reads. The profile shows approximately 370,000 distinct CDR3 sequences, about 15% of them singletons.

The sequence came from a woman aged 25-40 years with Graves' hyperthyroidism. Sequencing input: blood. The chain recombines TRBV27 with TRBJ2-5; the D call may be TRBD1 or TRBD2 (5 bases each). CDR3 sequence: CASSLNGGGGETQYF. The CDR3 coding sequence is TGTGCCAGCAGTTTAAATGGCGGTGGGGGAGAGACCCAGTACTTC.